This T cell receptor beta chain was obtained from a study of cytomegalovirus exposure and HLA in healthy donors. At the level of the study: In a later analysis, it was reported that the 120 or so validation repertoires had been produced on the same platform as the 666 repertoires belonging to the first cohort.

Method: immunoSEQ multiplex PCR; TCRdb's copy keeps in-frame clones and lacks some. The sample includes approximately 60,000 clones, roughly nine tenths of them seen just once. This CDR3 region has 15 residues. V was pared by 11 bases and J by 8 bases, with 25 bases between. Germline-derived CDR1 and CDR2 are SEHNR and FQNEAQ (reference sequence). The sequenced material came from PBMCs. This sequence was found in a woman in her late teens or twenties in good health and CMV-seronegative. The chain couples TRBV7-9 to TRBJ2-1, with a tentative D call TRBD2 (6 bases). CDR3: CAGVPAEGNVYEQFF. Here the CDR3 DNA reads TGTGCCGGTGTCCCCGCGGAGGGGAACGTCTATGAGCAGTTCTTC.